This is a list of T cell receptor beta chains from one sample in a study of human T cells and chemical hapten exposure. TCRdb passed the RACE reads through MiXCR, listing each CDR3 protein once. The profile covers a few hundred thousand distinct CDR3 sequences, with approximately 8.4% appearing a single time and 2.3% taken by the ten largest. The specimen was whole blood, collected in connection with sensitization to the hapten diphenylcyclopropenone (DPC). The receptors here all came from a woman in her 40s with alopecia areata. Some clones in this sample may be carry-over from other donors' samples. Both conserved end residues are part of each CDR3. Each record gives: clone size, V gene, D gene, J gene, CDR3 DNA, CDR3 protein. D genes are given only for firm matches. Some rows mark clone size as missing; the rest say once, few, many or name a class of expanded clone.

many	TRBV5-6	-	TRBJ1-1	TGTGCCAGCAGCTTCAACACTGAAGCTTTCTTT	CASSFNTEAFF
-	TRBV20-1	-	TRBJ1-1	TGCAGTGCTAAGGACGGTGAAGCTTTCTTT	CSAKDGEAFF
-	TRBV12-3/TRBV12-4	TRBD1	TRBJ2-6	TGTGCCAGCAGTTCACACGGACAGGGTTCTGGGGCCAACGTCCTGACTTTC	CASSSHGQGSGANVLTF
few	TRBV29-1	-	TRBJ2-5	TGCAGCGTTTTCAAAGAGACCCAGTACTTC	CSVFKETQYF
few	TRBV2	-	TRBJ2-1	TGTGCCAGCACTGAGACGAGGGGGATTTACAATGAGCAGTTCTTC	CASTETRGIYNEQFF
few	TRBV5-1	-	TRBJ2-1	TGCGCCAGCAGCCCGACAAGTGGAGCGACTGAGCAGTTCTTC	CASSPTSGATEQFF
-	TRBV28	-	TRBJ2-7	TGTGCCAGCAGGAAGCCGACTAGCTACGAGCAGTACTTC	CASRKPTSYEQYF
-	TRBV3-1	-	TRBJ2-5	TGTGCCAGCAGTTATACCGGGAGACAGACCCAGTACTTC	CASSYTGRQTQYF
-	TRBV29-1	TRBD2	TRBJ2-1	TGCAGCGTTGACCCACTAGCGAGCTCCTACAATGAGCAGTTCTTC	CSVDPLASSYNEQFF
few	TRBV29-1	-	TRBJ2-1	TGCAGCGCCAGACCCGGACCCGCCGCGGACAATGAGCAGTTCTTC	CSARPGPAADNEQFF
-	TRBV28	TRBD2	TRBJ2-5	TGTGCCACCCTGACTAGCGGGAGTGCCCCCGGGGAGACCCAGTACTTC	CATLTSGSAPGETQYF
many	TRBV12-3/TRBV12-4	-	TRBJ2-5	TGTGCCAGCAGTTTAATGGGAAGAGAGACCCAGTACTTC	CASSLMGRETQYF
few	TRBV12-3/TRBV12-4	TRBD2	TRBJ2-7	TGTGCCAGCAGGTTCTTCGGGACTAGCGGGAGCTACGAGCAGTACTTC	CASRFFGTSGSYEQYF
-	TRBV11-1	-	TRBJ1-4	TGTGCCAGCAGCTTCGGTGGGACGGGTAATGAAAAACTGTTTTTT	CASSFGGTGNEKLFF
-	TRBV11-2	-	TRBJ2-5	TGTGCCAGCAGCTATGCAGGCCAGAGTCAAGAGACCCAGTACTTC	CASSYAGQSQETQYF
many	TRBV29-1	TRBD1	TRBJ1-1	TGCAGCGTTGATCTCCCAGGGGGCATCACTGAAGCTTTCTTT	CSVDLPGGITEAFF
few	TRBV7-2	-	TRBJ1-2	TGTGCCAGCAGCTTAGTCGACACCACGGGCTACGGCTACACCTTC	CASSLVDTTGYGYTF
many	TRBV7-2	-	TRBJ2-1	TGTGCCAGCAGCTTAAGGCAGGGGGGGAATGAGCAGTTCTTC	CASSLRQGGNEQFF
many	TRBV5-1	-	TRBJ1-2	TGCGCCAGCAGCTTGGGATCGGAGAACTATGGCTACACCTTC	CASSLGSENYGYTF
-	TRBV28	TRBD2	TRBJ2-5	TGTGCCAGCAGTGCCCAACTAGCGTTAGAGACCCAGTACTTC	CASSAQLALETQYF
once	TRBV18	-	TRBJ1-6	TGTGCCAGCTCACCGCAACGGACGAATTCACCCCTCCACTTT	CASSPQRTNSPLHF
many	TRBV4-2	TRBD2	TRBJ2-7	TGTGCCAGCAGCCAAGAAAATGGGCTAGCGGACTACGAGCAGTACTTC	CASSQENGLADYEQYF
many	TRBV20-1	-	TRBJ2-5	TGCAGTGCTAGTCCTGCGGGGCTGGAGACCCAGTACTTC	CSASPAGLETQYF
few	TRBV24-1	TRBD1	TRBJ2-7	TGTGCCACCAGTGACCCCGGACAGGGGGCGGGCTACGAGCAGTACTTC	CATSDPGQGAGYEQYF
-	TRBV12-3/TRBV12-4	-	TRBJ2-2	TGTGCCAGCAGACGGACCCAGGGCGCCGGGGAGCTGTTTTTT	CASRRTQGAGELFF
-	TRBV5-1	TRBD2	TRBJ2-7	TGCGCCAGCAGGGATACTAGCGGGGGACCCTACGAGCAGTACTTC	CASRDTSGGPYEQYF
few	TRBV29-1	TRBD2	TRBJ2-1	TGCAGCGTCAAAGCGGGGCATGAGCAGTTCTTC	CSVKAGHEQFF
-	TRBV28	TRBD1	TRBJ1-2	TGTGCCAGCAGTTCTCCTAGAAGGGGGCCAGTTTATGGCTACACCTTC	CASSSPRRGPVYGYTF
-	TRBV12-3/TRBV12-4	-	TRBJ1-1	TGTGCCAGCAGCCTGCTGGCTACACACACTGAAGCTTTCTTT	CASSLLATHTEAFF
-	TRBV6-5	TRBD1	TRBJ2-3	TGTGCCAGCAGGGGGGGACAGGGTAGCACAGATACGCAGTATTTT	CASRGGQGSTDTQYF
many	TRBV7-2	-	TRBJ1-2	TGTGCCAGCAGGTCAGGCTATGGCTACACCTTC	CASRSGYGYTF
-	TRBV4-2	TRBD2	TRBJ2-1	TGTGCCAGCAGCCAAGTCTATGGGGGGGGCAATGAGCAGTTCTTC	CASSQVYGGGNEQFF
-	TRBV7-2	-	TRBJ1-5	TGTGCCAGCAGCTTAGCGATCGGGAGCAATCAGCCCCAGCATTTT	CASSLAIGSNQPQHF
few	TRBV2	-	TRBJ1-1	TGTGCCAGCAGTGAAAGACAGGCGGGGAACACTGAAGCTTTCTTT	CASSERQAGNTEAFF
-	TRBV9	-	TRBJ2-1	TGTGCCAGCAGCGCAAGCGGGAATGAGCAGTTCTTC	CASSASGNEQFF
few	TRBV29-1	-	TRBJ2-3	TGCAGCGTCGCCACAGGGACTAGCACAGATACGCAGTATTTT	CSVATGTSTDTQYF
few	TRBV12-3/TRBV12-4	-	TRBJ2-7	TGTGCCAGCAGTTTAGATCGGACGGTAACAGAGCAGTACTTC	CASSLDRTVTEQYF
few	TRBV4-3	-	TRBJ1-3	TGCGCCAGCAGCCAAGATTTGGGTGCAGCTGCTGGAAACACCATATATTTT	CASSQDLGAAAGNTIYF
few	TRBV28	TRBD1	TRBJ2-7	TGTGCCAGCAGTCCCCCCGGACAGGGCGGGCGATCGGGCGAGCAGTACTTC	CASSPPGQGGRSGEQYF
few	TRBV12-5	-	TRBJ2-3	TGTGCTAGTGGTTTTTCCCTCACAGATACGCAGTATTTT	CASGFSLTDTQYF
many	TRBV28	TRBD2	TRBJ2-7	TGTGCCAGCAGCCCCCTCGGACTAGCGGGAGGCCCTAGCGAGCAGTACTTC	CASSPLGLAGGPSEQYF
few	TRBV5-5	-	TRBJ2-7	TGTGCCAGCAGCTTGGGCCCCACCGGGTCCTACGAGCAGTACTTC	CASSLGPTGSYEQYF
few	TRBV12-3/TRBV12-4	TRBD1	TRBJ1-1	TGTGCCAGCAGTTTCCCGGCCAGGGGGACTGAAGCTTTCTTT	CASSFPARGTEAFF
many	TRBV15	-	TRBJ1-1	TGTGCCACCAGCAGAGCGGGAGGGAGCACTGAAGCTTTCTTT	CATSRAGGSTEAFF